Sequencing of this T cell receptor beta chain was carried out in a study of monozygotic twins with cystic fibrosis. The CDR3 runs to 13 residues. Trimming pared 3 bases from V and 2 bases from J, leaving 8 bases between. Per germline, CDR1 SGHTA and CDR2 FQGNSA. Libraries were prepared by immunoSEQ multiplex PCR; TCRdb keeps only in-frame clonotypes and omits some of them. The table shows under 30,000 clones, with roughly nine tenths occurring only once. Overall study results and limits: Monozygotic CF twin pairs shared significantly more nucleotide-identical clonotypes than unrelated CF individuals did. J usage was most co-twin-similar in 8 of 16 pairs, V in 13.

With regard to this clone: Its antigen is not identified.

The sample consisted of blood. The chain combines TRBV7-2 with TRBJ2-7; no clear D. The receptor was isolated from a girl aged 2-10 years with cystic fibrosis. In nucleotides, the CDR3 is TGTGCCAGCAGCTTCGACGGAACCTACGAGCAGTACTTC. This translates into CASSFDGTYEQYF. Based on the CDR3 plus reference TRBV7-2 and TRBJ2-7, the full variable domain is GAGVSQSPSNKVTEKGKDVELRCDPISGHTALYWYRQSLGQGLEFLIYFQGNSAPDKSGLPSDRFSAERTGGSVSTLTIQRTQQEDSAVYLCASSFDGTYEQYFGPGTRLTVT.